Below, 5 T cell receptor beta chains from the same sample are listed, as sequenced in a study of Ad26.COV2.S vaccination and SARS-CoV-2 variants. This table comes from immunoSEQ multiplex PCR, and its TCRdb copy is limited to in-frame clones, with some not included. The sample holds around 400,000 clones, around 90% seen once. As for treatment: some 20 received Ad26.COV2.S at low or high dose, single or two shots; about 5 received placebo; per-sample allocation not given. Vaccine and placebo recipients were sampled on day 63 after the first injection. Sequenced here: peripheral blood, sampled in a trial of Ad26.COV2.S vaccine versus placebo. The receptors shown here come from a person between 18 and 65 years old who received the Ad26.COV2.S COVID-19 vaccine or a placebo.

This chain uses TRBV30 with TRBJ1-3; D is unclear. Trimming shortened V by 6 bases and J by 0 bases, and 6 bases separated the two germline ends. This CDR3 has 12 amino acids. The V gene's germline CDR1 is GTSNPN and CDR2 SVGIG (reference sequence). The CDR3 DNA reads TGTGCCTGCAGTATCTCTGGAAACACCATATATTTT. It encodes CACSISGNTIYF.

The chain uses TRBV28 and TRBJ2-7; D may be TRBD1 or TRBD2 (5 bases each). This CDR3 contains 17 residues. Trimming stripped 4 bases from V and 0 bases from J, with 19 bases between. Germline V gene lookup returns CDR1 MDHEN and CDR2 SYDVKM. The CDR3 sequence: CASSYPYGTASSYEQYF. The CDR3 coding sequence is TGTGCCAGCAGTTACCCGTACGGGACGGCGTCCTCCTACGAGCAGTACTTC.

This chain uses TRBV6-2 or TRBV6-3 with TRBJ2-7; 9 nucleotides match TRBD2. After removal of 6 bases from V and 3 bases from J, the junction contained 9 bases not matched to a gene. The CDR3 is made up of 15 amino acids. From germline, CDR1 is MNHEY and CDR2 SVGEGT. Written as DNA, the CDR3 is TGTGCCAGCAGGTACCCGGCTAGCGGGGACTACGAGCAGTACTTC. It translates to CASRYPASGDYEQYF.

This chain joins TRBV3-1 (or the pseudogene TRBV3-2) and TRBJ1-1, with 9 positions matching TRBD1. The CDR3 covers 14 residues. Germline CDR1 reads LGHDT; CDR2 reads YNNKEL (reference sequence). V shed 4 bases, J shed 6 bases, and the junction held 6 bases outside the gene matches. The CDR3 is CASSPRDRAPEAFF. The CDR3 nucleotides are TGTGCCAGCAGCCCTAGGGACAGGGCCCCTGAAGCTTTCTTT.

The rearrangement links TRBV20-1 to TRBJ2-7; D uncertain. The CDR3 totals 11 residues. Germline CDR1 reads DFQATT; CDR2 reads SNEGSKA (reference sequence). V lost 6 bases and J lost 5, with 11 bases in between. This chain's CDR3 is CSAQKLNEQYF. The CDR3 DNA follows: TGCAGTGCGCAGAAACTGAACGAGCAGTACTTC.